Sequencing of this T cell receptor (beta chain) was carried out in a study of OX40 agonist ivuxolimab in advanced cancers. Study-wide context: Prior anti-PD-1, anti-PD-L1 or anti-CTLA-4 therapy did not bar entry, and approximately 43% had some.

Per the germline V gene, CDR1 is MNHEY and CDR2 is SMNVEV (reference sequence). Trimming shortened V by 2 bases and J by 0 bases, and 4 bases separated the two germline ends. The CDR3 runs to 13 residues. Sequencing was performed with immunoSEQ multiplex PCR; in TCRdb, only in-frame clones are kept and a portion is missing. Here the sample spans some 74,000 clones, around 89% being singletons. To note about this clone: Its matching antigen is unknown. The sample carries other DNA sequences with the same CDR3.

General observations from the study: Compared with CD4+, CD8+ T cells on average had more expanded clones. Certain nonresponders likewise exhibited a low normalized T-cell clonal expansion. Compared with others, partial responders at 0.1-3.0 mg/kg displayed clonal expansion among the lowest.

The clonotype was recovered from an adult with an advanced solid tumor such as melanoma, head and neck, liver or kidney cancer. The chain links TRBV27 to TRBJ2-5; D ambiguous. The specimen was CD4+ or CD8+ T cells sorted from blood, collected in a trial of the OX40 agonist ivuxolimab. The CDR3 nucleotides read TGTGCCAGCAGTTTAAGCTACCAAGAGACCCAGTACTTC. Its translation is CASSLSYQETQYF.